The 32 T cell receptor beta chains in this list originate from one sample, sequenced in a study of sequential checkpoint blockade in melanoma. Treatment noted: randomized to nivolumab then ipilimumab (arm A) or the reverse (arm B). The protocol was immunoSEQ multiplex PCR, while the TCRdb copy is restricted to in-frame clones and leaves out a portion. The table shows approximately 37,000 clones, with 32% occurring only once. Here the sequenced sample was tumor tissue (inferred from file names), taken from a patient given nivolumab and ipilimumab in sequence. These receptors originate from a human donor with melanoma.

The DNA of the CDR3 is TGTGCCAGCACCCCCGGGGGCGACGAGACCCAGTACTTC. This codes for CASTPGGDETQYF. J is TRBJ2-5 and V is TRBV28; D assignment may be TRBD1 or TRBD2 (6 bases each). V lost 7 bases and J lost 5, with 14 bases in between. This CDR3 region has 13 residues. Germline CDR1 and CDR2: MDHEN and SYDVKM.

V is TRBV23-1 and J is TRBJ1-2; the match to TRBD1 covers 8 bases. TRBV23-1 is placed among ORFs of uncertain function. The CDR3 sequence is 13 residues long. V trimming: 6 bases; J trimming: 8 bases; junction bases outside the gene matches: 8. In DNA form, the CDR3 reads TGCGCCAGCAGCTCAGGACAGGGATGGGGCTACACCTTC. Translated: CASSSGQGWGYTF.

This chain joins TRBV7-8 and TRBJ2-3; a possible D gene is TRBD1 (6 bases). The V and J ends lost 5 bases and 8 bases respectively, with 14 bases between them. The CDR3 has 13 residues. The germline gives CDR1 SGHVS, CDR2 FQNEAQ. The CDR3 sequence: CASSGQLGATQYF. The CDR3 DNA sequence: TGTGCCAGCAGCGGACAGTTGGGGGCTACGCAGTATTTT. The complete variable domain, with remaining parts taken from reference TRBV7-8 and TRBJ2-3, reads GAGVSQSPRYKVAKRGQDVALRCDPISGHVSLFWYQQALGQGPEFLTYFQNEAQLDKSGLPSDRFFAERPEGSVSTLKIQRTQQEDSAVYLCASSGQLGATQYFGPGTRLTVL.

Only a few counts were recorded for this clone. The chain is built from TRBV11-3 and TRBJ1-2; maybe TRBD1 (5 bases). CDR1 and CDR2 from the germline V gene are SGHNT and YENEEA. This CDR3 region has 17 residues. Trimming left V 3 bases short and J 4 bases short, with 21 bases between. The CDR3 here is CASSFIDGALKFYGYTF. CDR3 DNA: TGTGCCAGCAGCTTTATAGACGGGGCCCTAAAATTCTATGGCTACACCTTC.

The rearrangement links TRBV11-3 to TRBJ1-2; D gene uncertain. CDR3 size: 14 residues. Trimming pared 3 bases from V and 4 bases from J, leaving 12 bases between. From germline, CDR1 is SGHNT and CDR2 YENEEA. The CDR3 here is CASSFDGGSYGYTF. CDR3 sequence (DNA): TGTGCCAGCAGCTTCGACGGAGGAAGCTATGGCTACACCTTC.

In regard to this clone: Germline is not matched at one junction end, which may reflect a read error. This chain uses TRBV6-8 with TRBJ2-7, with D possibly TRBD2 on 5 matching bases. The V gene's germline CDR1 is MNHGY and CDR2 SAAAGT. This CDR3 spans 15 amino acids. The CDR3 spells CAISAARALTYEQYF. CDR3 in DNA: TGTGCCATCAGTGCCGCGCGGGCCCTAACCTACGAGCAGTACTTC.

The chain joins TRBV5-1 to TRBJ2-5, with TRBD1 identical over 7 bases. Germline V lookup: CDR1 SGHRS, CDR2 YFSETQ. CDR3 length equals 15 residues. V lost 5 bases and J lost 2; bases outside the gene matches: 9. CDR3 DNA sequence: TGCGCCAGCAGAGGGACCGGGACAGCTCAAGAGACCCAGTACTTC. Translating it yields CASRGTGTAQETQYF. Together with reference TRBV5-1 and TRBJ2-5, the CDR3 gives the full variable domain: KAGVTQTPRYLIKTRGQQVTLSCSPISGHRSVSWYQQTPGQGLQFLFEYFSETQRNKGNFPGRFSGRQFSNSRSEMNVSTLELGDSALYLCASRGTGTAQETQYFGPGTRLLVL.

A single count supports this clone. V gene TRBV28 combines with J gene TRBJ2-3, with a tentative D call TRBD1 (8 bases). V lost 3 bases to trimming and J lost 3 bases, with 13 bases between them. The CDR3 covers 15 residues. Germline lookup yields CDR1 MDHEN and CDR2 SYDVKM. As DNA, the CDR3 is TGTGCCAGCAGTTTGGACAGGGAGGGAACAGATACGCAGTATTTT. This codes for CASSLDREGTDTQYF.

This clone was detected a few times. V gene TRBV9 combines with J gene TRBJ1-1, with TRBD1 matching over 9 bases. This CDR3 region has 14 residues. V was clipped by 2 bases and J by 7 bases; unmatched bases: 6. Germline V lookup: CDR1 SGDLS, CDR2 YYNGEE. The CDR3 spells CASSVGDREGEAFF. CDR3 DNA: TGTGCCAGCAGCGTTGGGGACAGGGAAGGTGAAGCTTTCTTT.

The rearrangement links TRBV29-1 to TRBJ1-2; 7 bases line up with TRBD1. V lost 2 bases and J lost 4; bases outside the gene matches: 19. CDR1 and CDR2 (germline): SQVTM, ANQGSEA. The CDR3 is made up of 18 amino acids. This CDR3 is CSVELGRSRGTASYGYTF. In DNA form, the CDR3 reads TGCAGCGTTGAACTCGGCCGGTCTCGCGGGACAGCTTCCTATGGCTACACCTTC.

There are a few counts of this clone. The gene calls are TRBV6-8 and TRBJ1-6; D is unclear. The CDR3 spans 13 residues. Trimming took 2 bases from V and 10 from J, leaving 9 bases between them. Germline V gene sequence: CDR1 MNHGY, CDR2 SAAAGT. The CDR3 loop reads CASSYVSRSPLHF. The CDR3 coding sequence is TGTGCCAGCAGTTACGTCAGCAGGTCACCCCTCCACTTT.

This clone has only a few counts. The chain joins TRBV6-8 to TRBJ1-5, with D possibly TRBD1 on 5 matching bases. This CDR3 spans 14 amino acids. Germline loops: CDR1 MNHGY, CDR2 SAAAGT. V was cut by 6 bases and J by 3 bases, with 12 bases left in between. CDR3 bases: TGTGCCAGCAGCACTTCAGGGTACAATCAGCCCCAGCATTTT. This sequence encodes CASSTSGYNQPQHF.

The CDR3 here is CASSIRGQGEPGELFF. The CDR3 bases are TGTGCCAGTAGTATACGGGGGCAGGGGGAACCCGGGGAGCTGTTTTTT. This chain links TRBV19 with TRBJ2-2; TRBD1 might be the D (7 bases). This CDR3 is 16 amino acids long. The germline V gene has CDR1 LNHDA and CDR2 SQIVND (reference sequence). V shed 2 bases and J shed 6 bases, with 16 bases lying between them.

V is TRBV30 and J is TRBJ2-7; D remains unclear. Germline CDR1 and CDR2: GTSNPN and SVGIG (reference sequence). With 2 bases removed from V and 4 bases from J, the gap between germline ends came to 9 bases. The CDR3 runs to 12 residues. The DNA of the CDR3 is TGTGCCTGGAGTCTTAGCTCTTACGAGCAGTACTTC. Protein: CAWSLSSYEQYF.

The rearrangement uses TRBV28 and TRBJ1-6; D perhaps matches TRBD1 (6 bases). The germline CDR1 and CDR2 sequences are MDHEN and SYDVKM. CDR3 length: 13 residues. V lost 6 bases and J 11 bases, leaving 14 bases between the germline ends. CDR3 in amino acids: CASSLGGKTPLHF. The CDR3 DNA is TGTGCCAGCAGCCTAGGGGGTAAGACACCCCTCCACTTT.

This clone was observed a few times. The V and J genes are TRBV28 and TRBJ1-2; D may be TRBD1 (5 bases). CDR3 length equals 14 residues. Germline V gene data show CDR1 as MDHEN and CDR2 as SYDVKM. V was cut by 4 bases and J by 4 bases, with 13 bases left in between. CDR3 DNA sequence: TGTGCCAGCAGTTCCCCGGCAGGGAGCTATGGCTACACCTTC. Its translation is CASSSPAGSYGYTF.

The genes are TRBV14 and TRBJ2-5; D is unresolved. The CDR3 totals 13 residues. Germline lookup yields CDR1 SGHDN and CDR2 FVKESK. Trimming took 3 bases from V and 1 from J, leaving 6 bases between them. The CDR3 nucleotides are TGTGCCAGCAGCCAGCAGGTCCAAGAGACCCAGTACTTC. Protein sequence: CASSQQVQETQYF. The variable domain in full, with the rest retrieved from reference TRBV14 and TRBJ2-5, is EAGVTQFPSHSVIEKGQTVTLRCDPISGHDNLYWYRRVMGKEIKFLLHFVKESKQDESGMPNNRFLAERTGGTYSTLKVQPAELEDSGVYFCASSQQVQETQYFGPGTRLLVL.

V usage is TRBV4-1 and J usage is TRBJ2-2; 7 bases align to TRBD2. Germline assignment: CDR1 MGHRA and CDR2 YSYEKL. The CDR3 length is 16 residues. Unmatched junction bases numbered 4, after V lost 1 base and J lost 2 bases. Written as DNA, the CDR3 is TGCGCCAGCAGCCAAGGCGGGAGAGGCAACACCGGGGAGCTGTTTTTT. Translation: CASSQGGRGNTGELFF.

The chain couples TRBV19 to TRBJ1-2, with 9 bases identical to TRBD1. The CDR3 length is 13 residues. The ends lost 5 bases at V and 8 bases at J; junction bases unmatched: 6. The germline V gene has CDR1 LNHDA and CDR2 SQIVND (reference sequence). CDR3 protein: CASSSGQGDGYTF. In nucleotides, the CDR3 is TGTGCCAGTAGTTCGGGACAGGGAGACGGCTACACCTTC.

The chain has TRBV6-8 and TRBJ2-3; 10 nucleotides match TRBD2. CDR1 MNHGY and CDR2 SAAAGT come from the germline V gene. The J segment lost 2 bases and the V segment lost 5 bases, leaving 7 bases of the junction unmatched. This CDR3 is built from 16 residues. CDR3 sequence reads: CASSARTSGYTDTQYF. The CDR3 DNA reads as TGTGCCAGCAGTGCGCGGACTAGCGGATACACAGATACGCAGTATTTT.

V gene TRBV11-3 combines with J gene TRBJ2-3; D is perhaps TRBD2 (6 bases). The V gene's germline CDR1 is SGHNT and CDR2 YENEEA. V was cut by 5 bases and J by 2 bases, with 14 bases left in between. This CDR3 is built from 15 residues. The CDR3 here is CASSPPGGFTDTQYF. The DNA for the CDR3 is TGTGCCAGCAGCCCCCCCGGGGGATTCACAGATACGCAGTATTTT. Looking up the rest from reference TRBV11-3 and TRBJ2-3 gives the full variable domain: EAGVVQSPRYKIIEKKQPVAFWCNPISGHNTLYWYLQNLGQGPELLIRYENEEAVDDSQLPKDRFSAERLKGVDSTLKIQPAELGDSAVYLCASSPPGGFTDTQYFGPGTRLTVL.

The V call is TRBV30, the J call TRBJ2-3; D possibly corresponds to TRBD2 (6 bases). Trimming shortened V by 0 bases and J by 0 bases, and 13 bases separated the two germline ends. CDR3 size: 16 residues. Germline lookup yields CDR1 GTSNPN and CDR2 SVGIG (reference sequence). The CDR3 loop reads CAWSVQLGGSTDTQYF. CDR3 nucleotides: TGTGCCTGGAGTGTACAGTTGGGGGGTAGCACAGATACGCAGTATTTT.

The rearrangement uses TRBV18 and TRBJ2-5; D remains ambiguous. Germline CDR1 reads KGHSH; CDR2 reads LQKENI. The CDR3 contains 12 residues. With 1 base removed from V and 1 base from J, the gap between germline ends came to 1 base. The CDR3 loop is CASSPLQETQYF. The CDR3 nucleotides are TGTGCCAGCTCACCACTCCAAGAGACCCAGTACTTC.

This clone showed up just a few times. This chain links TRBV7-4 with TRBJ1-1, with unresolved D. V was shortened by 2 bases and J by 1 base, with 5 bases between the two germline ends. The CDR3 contains 13 residues. Germline values: CDR1 SGHVT, CDR2 SQSDAQ. DNA of the CDR3: TGTGCCAGCAGCTTAATGGCGAACACTGAAGCTTTCTTT. As protein: CASSLMANTEAFF.

This clone has only a few counts. The chain links TRBV11-3 to TRBJ2-7, with TRBD1 matching 10 bases. CDR1 SGHNT and CDR2 YENEEA come from the germline V gene. This CDR3 contains 18 residues. The junction had 9 bases not matched to a gene; V was cut back by 1 base and J by 0 bases. This CDR3 is CASSLGTRQGASSYEQYF. CDR3 nucleotide sequence: TGTGCCAGCAGCTTAGGGACCCGACAGGGGGCGAGCTCCTACGAGCAGTACTTC.

The chain has TRBV18 and TRBJ1-3; D not resolved. Trimming took 4 bases from V and 6 from J, leaving 22 bases between them. CDR1 KGHSH and CDR2 LQKENI come from the germline V gene. The CDR3 is 17 amino acids. The CDR3 nucleotides read TGTGCCAGCTCACTACCACCGTTGACTCTCCTTGAAAACACCATATATTTT. It encodes CASSLPPLTLLENTIYF.

This rearrangement joins TRBV5-1 to TRBJ2-3; TRBD2 matches 8 bases. J was trimmed by 5 bases and V by 0 bases; bases with no gene match: 2. Germline V gene sequence: CDR1 SGHRS, CDR2 YFSETQ. The CDR3 spans 14 residues. The CDR3 DNA reads TGCGCCAGCAGCTTGGCCGCGGGAGGAGATACGCAGTATTTT. Its protein is CASSLAAGGDTQYF.

The V and J genes are TRBV19 and TRBJ1-2; D may be TRBD1 (5 bases). With 7 bases removed from V and 8 bases from J, the gap between germline ends came to 17 bases. Germline CDR1 is LNHDA and CDR2 is SQIVND (reference sequence). This CDR3 comprises 13 residues. In DNA, the CDR3 is TGTGCCAGTAAGAGGGACGGGCCGGGGGGCTACACCTTC. It specifies CASKRDGPGGYTF.

The V gene is TRBV15, the J gene TRBJ2-7; the D gene is possibly TRBD2 (6 bases). Germline V gene lookup returns CDR1 LNHNV and CDR2 YYDKDF (reference sequence). The V end was cut by 1 base, the J end by 6 bases, with 16 bases between. The CDR3 contains 15 residues. CDR3 sequence reads: CATSRGRVRLGEQYF. The DNA of the CDR3 is TGTGCCACCAGCAGAGGGAGGGTCCGACTGGGCGAGCAGTACTTC.

The chain employs TRBV14 and TRBJ1-2; TRBD1 matches 8 bases. This CDR3 spans 12 amino acids. V trimming: 4 bases; J trimming: 8 bases; junction bases outside the gene matches: 3. Looked up from germline, CDR1 is SGHDN and CDR2 is FVKESK. Written as DNA, the CDR3 is TGTGCCAGCAGCCCCGACAGGGGAGGCTACACCTTC. Translated: CASSPDRGGYTF. Combining the CDR3 with reference TRBV14 and TRBJ1-2 gives the whole variable domain EAGVTQFPSHSVIEKGQTVTLRCDPISGHDNLYWYRRVMGKEIKFLLHFVKESKQDESGMPNNRFLAERTGGTYSTLKVQPAELEDSGVYFCASSPDRGGYTFGSGTRLTVV.

The rearrangement uses TRBV18 and TRBJ2-3, with a tentative D call TRBD2 (7 bases). There are 15 residues in the CDR3. Germline-derived CDR1 and CDR2 are KGHSH and LQKENI. V was clipped by 0 bases and J by 2 bases, with 9 bases between them. The CDR3 coding sequence is TGTGCCAGCTCACCACCGGGGGGGCCCACAGATACGCAGTATTTT. Its protein product is CASSPPGGPTDTQYF.

This chain joins TRBV19 and TRBJ2-1; unclear D gene. The CDR3 runs to 13 residues. Per the germline V gene, CDR1 is LNHDA and CDR2 is SQIVND (reference sequence). Trimming took 2 bases from V and 9 from J, leaving 11 bases between them. In DNA form, the CDR3 reads TGTGCCAGTAGTATACCTTTGACCGTTGAGCAGTTCTTC. It translates to CASSIPLTVEQFF.